The present T cell receptor (beta chain) was sequenced within a study of T cell responses to AZD1222 COVID-19 vaccine. On this clone itself: Its antigen is currently unknown.

Study observations and caveats: The study sampled repertoires only after the peak T cell response. Just six AZD1222 recipients were seropositive at baseline. Vaccine-associated CD4 TCRs ranged over spike, dominating at 160-218 and 743-854.

Profiling relied on immunoSEQ multiplex PCR, and the TCRdb table lists in-frame clones only, not all of them. The sample holds some 170,000 clones, 94% seen once. The sample here was peripheral blood, taken 28 days after the second AZD1222 dose. This TCR was sampled from an adult who received the AZD1222 COVID-19 vaccine.

Here the CDR3 reads CASSDYGGQNTEAFF. The CDR3 nucleotides read TGCGCCAGCAGTGACTATGGCGGACAGAACACTGAAGCTTTCTTT. The V gene is TRBV10-2, the J gene TRBJ1-1, with D tentatively TRBD1 (5 bases). CDR3 length: 15 amino acids. Germline CDR1 and CDR2: WSHSY and SAAADI. Deletions cut 3 bases from V and 1 base from J, with 12 bases between.